This TCR beta chain comes out of a study of CD8 T cells in Susac syndrome. Germline V lookup: CDR1 DFQATT, CDR2 SNEGSKA (reference sequence). The CDR3 totals 8 residues. cDNA came from approximately 0.5 to 1 ug RNA primed by random hexamers. Each CDR3 protein is one row after TCRdb ran MiXCR on the immunoSEQ multiplex PCR reads. The table records a few hundred thousand distinct CDR3 sequences, 95% of them present only once. The sample comprised CD4+ T cells from PBMCs. This sequence originates from a human donor with multiple sclerosis. The chain has TRBV20-1 and TRBJ1-5; D is ambiguous. CDR3 residues: CSRSPQHF. DNA for the CDR3: TGCAGCCGGTCGCCCCAGCATTTT.